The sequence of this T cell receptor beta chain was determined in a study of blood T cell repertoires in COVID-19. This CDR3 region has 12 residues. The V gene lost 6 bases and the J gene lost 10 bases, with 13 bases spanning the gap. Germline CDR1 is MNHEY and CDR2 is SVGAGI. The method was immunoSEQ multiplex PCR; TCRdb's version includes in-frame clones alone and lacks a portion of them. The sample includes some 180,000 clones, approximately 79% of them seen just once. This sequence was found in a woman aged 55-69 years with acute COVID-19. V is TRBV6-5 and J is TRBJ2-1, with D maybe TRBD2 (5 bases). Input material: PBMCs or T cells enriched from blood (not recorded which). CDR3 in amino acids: CASRGLAGEQFF. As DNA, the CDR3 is TGTGCCAGCAGAGGACTGGCCGGCGAGCAGTTCTTC.